This T cell receptor beta chain was found in a study of radiation and T cells in renal cell carcinoma. The repertoire was sequenced with immunoSEQ multiplex PCR; TCRdb's copy has only in-frame clones and lacks some. The sample holds 150,000 to 160,000 clones, about 87% seen once. Trimming took 5 bases from V and 2 from J; bases not matched to a gene: 7. The CDR3 sequence is 15 residues long. Germline CDR1 and CDR2: LGHNT and FRNRAP. Time point indicated: blood 2 weeks post-SBRT. The treatment denotes: 15 Gy SBRT to primary tumor, nephrectomy 4 weeks later. The tumor was a clear cell renal cell carcinoma.

The TCR originated in a woman in her forties or fifties with renal cell carcinoma. The sequenced sample was blood, obtained from a patient whose treatment included radiotherapy and nephrectomy. V gene TRBV12-5 combines with J gene TRBJ2-7; 9 bases are shared with TRBD1. CDR3 DNA: TGTGCTAGTGGTATTTCCGGGACAGGGACCTACGAGCAGTACTTC. It encodes CASGISGTGTYEQYF.